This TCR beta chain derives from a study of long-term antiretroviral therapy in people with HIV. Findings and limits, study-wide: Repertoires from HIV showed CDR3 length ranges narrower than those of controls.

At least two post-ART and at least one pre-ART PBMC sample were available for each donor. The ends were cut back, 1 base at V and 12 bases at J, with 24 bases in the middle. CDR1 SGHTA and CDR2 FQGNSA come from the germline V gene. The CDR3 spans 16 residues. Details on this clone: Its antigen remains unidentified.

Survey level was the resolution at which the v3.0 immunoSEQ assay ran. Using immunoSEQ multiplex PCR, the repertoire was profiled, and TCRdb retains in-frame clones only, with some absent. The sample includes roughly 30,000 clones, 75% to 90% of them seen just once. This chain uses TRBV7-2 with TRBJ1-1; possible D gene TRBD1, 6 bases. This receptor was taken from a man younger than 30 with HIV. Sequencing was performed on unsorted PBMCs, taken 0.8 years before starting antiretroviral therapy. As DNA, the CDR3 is TGTGCCAGCAGCTTAGGGGGGGCGCCCCGAATTACGACGACTTTCTTT. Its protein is CASSLGGAPRITTTFF.